The 23 T cell receptor beta chains below were found in one sample sequenced in a study of blood T cell repertoires in COVID-19. TCRdb's table, derived via immunoSEQ multiplex PCR, lists solely in-frame clones and lacks some. The sample holds under 450,000 clones, around 86% seen once. The material sequenced was PBMCs or T cells enriched from blood (not recorded which). Receptor source: a woman between 45 and 60 years old who had recovered from COVID-19.

The V and J genes are TRBV29-1 and TRBJ1-1; no clear D gene. Germline V gives CDR1 SQVTM, CDR2 ANQGSEA. With 1 base removed from V and 1 base from J, the gap between germline ends came to 10 bases. The CDR3 spans 14 residues. The CDR3, as DNA: TGCAGCGTTGAAGTGTACGGGGAGAACACTGAAGCTTTCTTT. Protein: CSVEVYGENTEAFF. Full variable domain (missing parts from reference TRBV29-1 and TRBJ1-1): SAVISQKPSRDICQRGTSLTIQCQVDSQVTMMFWYRQQPGQSLTLIATANQGSEATYESGFVIDKFPISRPNLTFSTLTVSNMSPEDSSIYLCSVEVYGENTEAFFGQGTRLTVV.

The chain carries TRBV9 and TRBJ1-2, with D perhaps matching TRBD1 (6 bases). The CDR3 is 16 amino acids. From germline, CDR1 is SGDLS and CDR2 YYNGEE. V lost 3 bases and J lost 4, with 19 bases in between. CDR3 nucleotide sequence: TGTGCCAGCAGCGCGTCGCCGGTACAGGGATTCTATGGCTACACCTTC. Translated: CASSASPVQGFYGYTF.

The chain combines TRBV6-2 or TRBV6-3 with TRBJ2-4, with a weak D call TRBD1 (5 bases). V lost 0 bases and J 8 bases, leaving 11 bases between the germline ends. The CDR3 covers 14 residues. Germline assignment: CDR1 MNHEY and CDR2 SVGEGT. The CDR3 loop reads CASSYSKGMDIQYF. The CDR3 bases are TGTGCCAGCAGTTACTCGAAGGGGATGGACATTCAGTACTTC.

The chain links TRBV29-1 to TRBJ1-2; D remains ambiguous. The length of the CDR3 is 12 residues. Trimming stripped 7 bases from V and 4 bases from J, with 13 bases between. Germline loops: CDR1 SQVTM, CDR2 ANQGSEA. The CDR3 region has the DNA TGCAGCGCGCGTGGGTCAGGCTATGGCTACACCTTC. Translated, it gives CSARGSGYGYTF.

The genes are TRBV27 and TRBJ1-6; 7 positions agree with TRBD1. This CDR3 region has 19 residues. Unmatched junction bases numbered 19, after V lost 3 bases and J lost 8 bases. From germline, CDR1 is MNHEY and CDR2 SMNVEV (reference sequence). This chain's CDR3 is CASSFKALLTGVMDSPLHF. The CDR3 DNA reads TGTGCCAGCAGTTTTAAGGCCCTGCTTACAGGGGTTATGGATTCACCCCTCCACTTT.

The rearrangement joins TRBV5-1 to TRBJ1-6; D may be TRBD1 (5 bases). The germline CDR1 and CDR2 sequences are SGHRS and YFSETQ. V was pared by 0 bases and J by 6 bases, with 16 bases between. CDR3 size: 17 residues. The CDR3 sequence: CASSLVVGGGTNSPLHF. CDR3 sequence (DNA): TGCGCCAGCAGCTTGGTTGTAGGCGGGGGGACTAATTCACCCCTCCACTTT.

The chain carries TRBV5-4 and TRBJ1-1, with unresolved D. The germline gives CDR1 SGHNT, CDR2 YYREEE (reference sequence). This CDR3 has 13 amino acids. V lost 4 bases, J lost 10 bases, and 17 bases lay in between. CDR3 region: CASSRGREVPAFF. The CDR3 DNA is TGTGCCAGCAGCCGCGGACGGGAGGTCCCAGCTTTCTTT.

The rearrangement uses TRBV28 and TRBJ1-5; 8 positions agree with TRBD1. The V and J ends lost 5 bases and 6 bases, in that order; junction bases with no gene match: 6. Per the germline V gene, CDR1 is MDHEN and CDR2 is SYDVKM. The CDR3 loop spans 14 amino acids. The CDR3 protein is CASSLGQGPQPQHF. CDR3 nucleotides: TGTGCCAGCAGTCTCGGACAGGGACCTCAGCCCCAGCATTTT.

With regard to this clone: This sample also contains other DNA sequences that code for the same CDR3. V usage is TRBV5-1 and J usage is TRBJ1-2, with D perhaps matching TRBD1 (5 bases). CDR3 length: 12 residues. Between the trimmed V and J ends, which lost 3 bases and 4 bases, there was a span of 7 bases. The germline V gene encodes CDR1 SGHRS and CDR2 YFSETQ. The CDR3 is CASSSDSYGYTF. In nucleotides, the CDR3 is TGCGCCAGCAGCTCTGACAGCTATGGCTACACCTTC.

The sample holds one count of this clone. The chain recombines TRBV19 with TRBJ2-7; D gene ambiguous. The germline gives CDR1 LNHDA, CDR2 SQIVND (reference sequence). V lost 1 base and J 5 bases, leaving 9 bases between the germline ends. The CDR3 runs 13 residues. The CDR3 DNA follows: TGTGCCAGTAGTATAGGGTTCCTACACGAGCAGTACTTC. Its protein product is CASSIGFLHEQYF.

V and J are TRBV6-6 and TRBJ1-2; TRBD1 matches 9 bases. CDR1 is MNHNY and CDR2 is SVGAGI in the germline V gene (reference sequence). V trimming: 8 bases; J trimming: 1 base; junction bases outside the gene matches: 8. The CDR3 loop spans 15 amino acids. CDR3 sequence reads: CASRDTGGVNYGYTF. The CDR3 DNA reads as TGTGCCAGCCGCGATACAGGGGGCGTTAACTATGGCTACACCTTC.

The chain links TRBV30 to TRBJ1-1; 10 bases map to TRBD1. Germline V lookup: CDR1 GTSNPN, CDR2 SVGIG (reference sequence). CDR3 size: 12 residues. V shed 3 bases, J shed 11 bases, and the junction held 6 bases outside the gene matches. The CDR3 spells CAWSPGQGIAFF. Here the CDR3 DNA reads TGTGCCTGGAGCCCGGGACAGGGGATTGCTTTCTTT.

The DNA of the CDR3 is TGTGCCAGCAGTTTCGGGGAGGTCTACACCTTC. It is translated as CASSFGEVYTF. This chain joins TRBV6-2 or TRBV6-3 and TRBJ1-2, with D hard to call. CDR3 size: 11 residues. CDR1 is MNHEY and CDR2 is SVGEGT in the germline V gene. The V and J ends lost 4 bases and 10 bases respectively, with 10 bases between them.

J is TRBJ1-6 and V is TRBV7-2, with D unclear. The CDR3 length is 13 residues. Germline CDR1 SGHTA, CDR2 FQGNSA. The germline V and J ends were trimmed by 7 bases and 12 bases, with 16 bases remaining between them. CDR3 loop: CASTPEGLKPLHF. Here the CDR3 DNA reads TGTGCCAGCACCCCCGAGGGTCTAAAACCCCTCCACTTT. Using reference TRBV7-2 and TRBJ1-6 for the parts outside the CDR3, the full variable domain is GAGVSQSPSNKVTEKGKDVELRCDPISGHTALYWYRQSLGQGLEFLIYFQGNSAPDKSGLPSDRFSAERTGGSVSTLTIQRTQQEDSAVYLCASTPEGLKPLHFGNGTRLTVT.

This chain connects TRBV7-8 to TRBJ1-2; 10 bases agree with TRBD1. The ends lost 0 bases at V and 8 bases at J; junction bases unmatched: 12. Per germline, CDR1 SGHVS and CDR2 FQNEAQ. CDR3 length: 17 residues. The CDR3 sequence: CASSLAPPGQGWEGYTF. The DNA of the CDR3 is TGTGCCAGCAGCTTAGCTCCACCGGGACAGGGGTGGGAGGGCTACACCTTC.

The V and J genes are TRBV6-5 and TRBJ2-7; 7 bases map to TRBD2. V was pared by 5 bases and J by 3 bases, with 7 bases of the junction left unmatched. The CDR3 contains 14 residues. The V gene's germline CDR1 is MNHEY and CDR2 SVGAGI. CDR3 nucleotides: TGTGCCAGCAGTCCCTATAGGACTAGCTACGAGCAGTACTTC. It yields the protein CASSPYRTSYEQYF.

The chain couples TRBV27 to TRBJ2-3, with D possibly matching TRBD1 (5 bases). Germline-derived CDR1 and CDR2 are MNHEY and SMNVEV (reference sequence). V was shortened by 3 bases and J by 6 bases, with 22 bases between the two germline ends. This CDR3 has 17 residues. CDR3 in DNA: TGTGCCAGCAGTTTTAAACCAGGGCTCGCTTTTCTGGATACGCAGTATTTT. Amino acid sequence: CASSFKPGLAFLDTQYF.

The chain recombines TRBV5-1 with TRBJ2-6, with D possibly TRBD2 on 5 matching bases. Germline values: CDR1 SGHRS, CDR2 YFSETQ. The CDR3 contains 16 residues. The V end was cut by 4 bases, the J end by 0 bases, with 11 bases between. CDR3 amino acids: CASSGAEGSGANVLTF. The CDR3 nucleotides read TGCGCCAGCAGCGGCGCCGAGGGCTCTGGGGCCAACGTCCTGACTTTC.

The chain is built from TRBV9 and TRBJ1-6; 8 bases align to TRBD1. Looked up from germline, CDR1 is SGDLS and CDR2 is YYNGEE. J gave up 14 bases and V 3 bases, and 13 bases lay outside the gene matches. The CDR3 runs 15 residues. CDR3 region: CASSATDRADGSLHF. The CDR3 DNA reads TGTGCCAGCAGCGCGACGGACAGGGCCGATGGATCCCTCCACTTT.

V usage is TRBV11-3 and J usage is TRBJ2-7, with 7 bases fitting TRBD1. The CDR3 loop spans 17 amino acids. Trimming at V came to 5 bases and at J to 3 bases, leaving 16 bases not matched to a gene. Germline lookup yields CDR1 SGHNT and CDR2 YENEEA. The CDR3 reads CASSPRDRAVAFYEQYF. For the CDR3, the DNA is TGTGCCAGCAGCCCCCGCGACAGGGCAGTGGCTTTCTACGAGCAGTACTTC.

There are a few counts of this clone. The J gene is TRBJ2-2, the V gene TRBV7-2, with 12 bases identical to TRBD2. Germline-derived CDR1 and CDR2 are SGHTA and FQGNSA. V was pared by 5 bases and J by 8 bases, with 12 bases of the junction left unmatched. The CDR3 totals 17 residues. This chain's CDR3 is CASSPLAGGLSSGELFF. In DNA form, the CDR3 reads TGTGCCAGCAGCCCTCTAGCGGGAGGGTTATCGTCTGGGGAGCTGTTTTTT. The full variable domain, in which reference TRBV7-2 and TRBJ2-2 provide the parts outside the CDR3, is GAGVSQSPSNKVTEKGKDVELRCDPISGHTALYWYRQSLGQGLEFLIYFQGNSAPDKSGLPSDRFSAERTGGSVSTLTIQRTQQEDSAVYLCASSPLAGGLSSGELFFGEGSRLTVL.

V usage is TRBV7-9 and J usage is TRBJ2-2; the match to TRBD2 covers 13 bases. Per the germline V gene, CDR1 is SEHNR and CDR2 is FQNEAQ (reference sequence). The CDR3 is 17 residues long. V lost 6 bases, J lost 6 bases, and 10 bases stayed unmatched. The CDR3 here is CASRTSTSGRAPGELFF. The CDR3 DNA reads TGTGCCAGCAGAACCTCTACTAGCGGGAGGGCCCCCGGGGAGCTGTTTTTT.

The V call is TRBV27, the J call TRBJ2-7, with D perhaps TRBD1 (6 bases). The CDR3 loop spans 11 amino acids. Germline V gene data show CDR1 as MNHEY and CDR2 as SMNVEV (reference sequence). Trimming pared 8 bases from V and 5 bases from J, leaving 10 bases between. The CDR3 DNA follows: TGTGCCAGCCGACAGGTGAACGAGCAGTACTTC. The encoded protein is CASRQVNEQYF.